Given below is one TCR beta chain in context. What it binds is not known. This sample was included in a study of T cell responses to AZD1222 COVID-19 vaccine. Notes on the study in general: Repertoires were sampled only after the peak T cell response. Among AZD1222 vaccinees, only six were seropositive at baseline.

Repertoires were generated with immunoSEQ multiplex PCR, while TCRdb's copy carries only in-frame clones and drops some. The sample includes some 72,000 clones, roughly nine tenths of them seen just once. The source was peripheral blood, collected on day 0 of MenACWY control vaccination. The receptor's source is an adult in good health.

CDR3 nucleotide sequence: TGTGCCAGCAGCTCCCGGGACACCTACGAGCAGTACTTC. Translation gives CASSSRDTYEQYF. This chain uses TRBV11-3 with TRBJ2-7, with D possibly being TRBD1 (6 bases). Trimming stripped 4 bases from V and 2 bases from J, with 9 bases between. Per germline, CDR1 SGHNT and CDR2 YENEEA. The CDR3 has 13 amino acids. Using reference TRBV11-3 and TRBJ2-7 for the parts outside the CDR3, the full variable domain is EAGVVQSPRYKIIEKKQPVAFWCNPISGHNTLYWYLQNLGQGPELLIRYENEEAVDDSQLPKDRFSAERLKGVDSTLKIQPAELGDSAVYLCASSSRDTYEQYFGPGTRLTVT.